This entry lists 15 T cell receptor beta chains sequenced from one sample in a study of T cells after yellow fever vaccination. TCRdb independently ran MiXCR on the 5' RACE reads; one entry per CDR3 protein. This table holds 100,000 to 150,000 distinct CDR3 sequences, more than 6.5% found once. The input for sequencing was CD4+ T cells sorted from PBMCs, taken less than 11 days after the first yellow fever vaccination. The receptors come from a man younger than 30 who received the YFV17D yellow fever vaccine.

Ten or more counts support this clonotype. Germline is not matched at one junction end, which may reflect a read error. The chain carries TRBV7-2 and TRBJ1-1; D gene uncertain. CDR3 length: 16 amino acids. CDR1 SGHTA and CDR2 FQGNSA come from the germline V gene. The CDR3 sequence: CASSLVAGLGYTETFF. The CDR3 DNA reads as TGTGCCAGCAGCTTAGTGGCAGGATTGGGCTACACTGAAACTTTCTTT.

The table lists this clonotype with many counts. This rearrangement joins TRBV6-1 to TRBJ1-2; D not resolved. This CDR3 region has 14 residues. CDR1 and CDR2 from the germline V gene are MNHNS and SASEGT. V lost 0 bases, J lost 7 bases, and 12 bases lay in between. CDR3 nucleotides: TGTGCCAGCAGTGAAGCGCTCGGGGATTCTGGCTACACCTTC. It codes for CASSEALGDSGYTF.

There are many counts of this clonotype. CDR3 region: CSASARGRDFTDTQYF. The CDR3 coding sequence is TGCAGTGCTAGCGCCAGGGGGCGCGATTTCACAGATACGCAGTATTTT. The rearrangement uses TRBV20-1 and TRBJ2-3; TRBD1 aligns across 8 bases. V lost 3 bases, J lost 2 bases, and 10 bases stayed unmatched. The CDR3 length is 16 residues. Germline V gene sequence: CDR1 DFQATT, CDR2 SNEGSKA (reference sequence).

This chain uses TRBV12-3 or TRBV12-4 with TRBJ1-5, with no clear D. The CDR3 is made up of 13 amino acids. Trimming removed 6 bases at V and 7 bases at J, with 13 bases between. CDR3 sequence reads: CASRSTLRQPQHF. The CDR3 coding sequence is TGTGCCAGCAGATCTACCCTAAGGCAGCCCCAGCATTTT.

The table lists this clonotype with many counts. The genes are TRBV5-1 and TRBJ2-3; maybe TRBD1 (6 bases). The CDR3 consists of 15 residues. V was cut by 3 bases and J by 4 bases, with 15 bases left in between. Germline V gives CDR1 SGHRS, CDR2 YFSETQ. DNA of the CDR3: TGCGCCAGCAGCTCGACAGGCCTGGGGCCAGATACGCAGTATTTT. Translation gives CASSSTGLGPDTQYF.

This chain uses TRBV6-2 or TRBV6-3 with TRBJ2-1; perhaps D is TRBD1 or TRBD2 (5 bases each). This CDR3 region has 13 residues. V was clipped by 5 bases and J by 10 bases, with 15 bases between them. The germline CDR1 and CDR2 sequences are MNHEY and SVGEGT. The CDR3 loop is CASSGTSFAEQFF. In DNA form, the CDR3 reads TGTGCCAGCAGTGGGACGTCGTTCGCCGAGCAGTTCTTC.

This clonotype was counted ten times or more. V is TRBV12-3 or TRBV12-4 and J is TRBJ1-5; tentative D call: TRBD1 (5 bases). The V end was cut by 7 bases, the J end by 4 bases, with 14 bases between. The CDR3 consists of 14 residues. The CDR3 DNA is TGTGCCAGCACCTTCGACCGGGGGAATCAGCCCCAGCATTTT. Its translation: CASTFDRGNQPQHF.

The rearrangement joins TRBV5-1 to TRBJ2-1; D not resolved. The CDR3 is made up of 15 amino acids. Trimming took off 0 bases at V and 0 bases at J, with 7 bases between the two ends. Looked up from germline, CDR1 is SGHRS and CDR2 is YFSETQ. The CDR3 nucleotides read TGCGCCAGCAGCTTGGGGCATAACTCCTACAATGAGCAGTTCTTC. It specifies CASSLGHNSYNEQFF.

This clonotype was found many times. The chain joins TRBV10-3 to TRBJ2-2, with TRBD1 matching over 8 bases. Germline V CDR1 and CDR2: ENHRY, SYGVKD. The trim removed 6 bases at V and 6 bases at J, leaving 9 bases unmatched. The CDR3 runs 15 residues. The CDR3 loop reads CAIRTDRVTAGELFF. In DNA, the CDR3 is TGTGCCATCAGAACGGACAGGGTAACGGCCGGGGAGCTGTTTTTT.

This clonotype was counted many times. The chain couples TRBV4-1 to TRBJ2-5; 9 bases match TRBD1. V lost 4 bases and J lost 4; bases outside the gene matches: 10. The CDR3 has 16 amino acids. Germline V CDR1 and CDR2: MGHRA, YSYEKL. Here the CDR3 reads CASSPLQGQGGETQYF. DNA of the CDR3: TGCGCCAGCAGCCCCCTCCAGGGACAGGGAGGAGAGACCCAGTACTTC.

This clonotype occurred a few times. The chain couples TRBV18 to TRBJ1-6, with 8 bases matching TRBD1. The CDR3 loop spans 15 amino acids. J gave up 7 bases and V 1 base, and 3 bases lay outside the gene matches. Germline V gene sequence: CDR1 KGHSH, CDR2 LQKENI. The CDR3 loop reads CASSPQDRVNSPLHF. DNA for the CDR3: TGTGCCAGCTCACCACAGGACAGGGTGAATTCACCCCTCCACTTT.

This clonotype was seen only a few times. V usage is TRBV7-2 and J usage is TRBJ2-3; 8 bases fit TRBD2. Germline CDR1 reads SGHTA; CDR2 reads FQGNSA. Trimming cost V 5 bases and J 4 bases; bases outside gene matches: 5. CDR3 length equals 14 residues. CDR3 loop: CASSPGLAADTQYF. The CDR3 nucleotides read TGTGCCAGCAGCCCCGGACTAGCAGCAGATACGCAGTATTTT.

This clonotype was detected ten times or more. V and J are TRBV12-3 or TRBV12-4 and TRBJ1-1, with D unresolved. This CDR3 is built from 11 residues. V lost 6 bases and J 7 bases, leaving 9 bases between the germline ends. This chain's CDR3 is CASSAVREAFF. As DNA, the CDR3 is TGTGCCAGCAGCGCCGTACGTGAAGCTTTCTTT.

This clonotype was picked up a small number of times. The V and J genes are TRBV9 and TRBJ2-7; 9 bases match TRBD1. V lost 4 bases to trimming and J lost 5 bases; unmatched junction nucleotides: 10. Germline assignment: CDR1 SGDLS and CDR2 YYNGEE. The CDR3 totals 15 residues. The chain's CDR3 is CASSIRDRDDHEQYF. CDR3 DNA: TGTGCCAGCAGCATCCGGGACAGGGATGATCACGAGCAGTACTTC. The variable domain in full, completed from reference TRBV9 and TRBJ2-7, reads DSGVTQTPKHLITATGQRVTLRCSPRSGDLSVYWYQQSLDQGLQFLIQYYNGEERAKGNILERFSAQQFPDLHSELNLSSLELGDSALYFCASSIRDRDDHEQYFGPGTRLTVT.

This clonotype has at least ten counts. V gene TRBV7-2 combines with J gene TRBJ1-2, with a tentative D call TRBD1 (6 bases). Trimming stripped 5 bases from V and 4 bases from J, with 17 bases between. Germline V lookup: CDR1 SGHTA, CDR2 FQGNSA. The CDR3 is 15 amino acids. In DNA, the CDR3 is TGTGCCAGCAGCCCCAGACCCGGCAGGGGCTATGGCTACACCTTC. This sequence encodes CASSPRPGRGYGYTF.